The source of this TCR beta chain is a study of T cells in Graves' hyperthyroidism and ophthalmopathy. Study at large: Peripheral blood specimens were obtained at initial diagnosis, prior to any treatment.

Regarding the study as a whole: Most thyroid clonotypes expanded above 0.001 appeared in blood too. Through a model of 13 V-J features, ophthalmopathy was separated from stable hyperthyroidism.

Used for diagnoses were clinical symptoms, serum thyroxine and TRAb, thyroid ultrasound and orbital computed tomography. As to this clonotype: Its target is not known.

The V gene lost 2 bases and the J gene lost 5 bases, with 16 bases spanning the gap. The CDR3 is 16 residues long. CDR1 SGHRS and CDR2 YFSETQ come from the germline V gene. The source material, RNA transcripts, was used to amplify TCR beta CDR3 regions. In the first-round RT-PCR of the TCR CDR3, the HTBI primer set was used. TCRdb analysed the multiplex PCR reads with MiXCR anew, one entry per CDR3 protein. The sample includes approximately 740,000 distinct CDR3 sequences, about 15% of them seen just once. This receptor was taken from a woman aged 18-35 years with Graves' hyperthyroidism. The sequenced sample consisted of blood. The chain employs TRBV5-1 and TRBJ2-2; perhaps TRBD2 as D (5 bases). CDR3 in amino acids: CASSFTALGSTGELFF. CDR3 DNA: TGCGCCAGCAGCTTCACTGCCCTAGGGAGTACCGGGGAGCTGTTTTTT.